One and the same sample provided the 31 T cell receptor beta chains below, sequenced in a study of T cell repertoires in cytomegalovirus infection. Using its own MiXCR run on the reads, TCRdb lists one record per CDR3 protein. Of 450,000 to 600,000 distinct CDR3 sequences in the sample, under 45% were seen once. No antigens are known for them. Sequencing used cultured PBMCs, obtained from culture after CMV antigen stimulation. These TCRs come from a human donor in good health (CMV status not recorded). Some clones in this sample may be carry-over from other donors' samples.

V is TRBV7-2 and J is TRBJ2-2; no definite D call. CDR1 and CDR2 from the germline V gene are SGHTA and FQGNSA. V gave up 3 bases and J gave up 7 bases, with 9 bases separating them. This CDR3 comprises 13 residues. CDR3 sequence: CASSFRVDGELFF. CDR3 in DNA: TGTGCCAGCAGCTTTCGGGTCGACGGGGAGCTGTTTTTT.

This clonotype was observed a few times. The CDR3 bases are TGTGCCAGCAGTTTACGAGTCCCAAACACTGAAGCTTTCTTT. Amino acids: CASSLRVPNTEAFF. The J gene is TRBJ1-1, the V gene TRBV12-3 or TRBV12-4; D gene ambiguous. This CDR3 contains 14 residues. Trimming cost V 2 bases and J 2 bases, with 9 bases left between them.

J is TRBJ2-2 and V is TRBV20-1; no clear D gene. The CDR3 is made up of 16 amino acids. The germline V gene has CDR1 DFQATT and CDR2 SNEGSKA (reference sequence). V was trimmed by 0 bases and J by 3 bases, leaving 14 bases between them. This CDR3 is CSARDGSQPDTGELFF. The CDR3 DNA sequence: TGCAGTGCTAGAGATGGTTCCCAGCCGGACACCGGGGAGCTGTTTTTT.

This chain uses TRBV12-3 or TRBV12-4 with TRBJ2-2; D possibly matches TRBD1 or TRBD2 (7 bases each). Trimming left V 7 bases short and J 8 bases short, with 14 bases between. This CDR3 is 13 amino acids long. In DNA form, the CDR3 reads TGTGCCAGCAATCCAGGGGGGGCAGGGGAGCTGTTTTTT. Residues: CASNPGGAGELFF.

This clonotype was detected only a few times. The V gene is TRBV7-2, the J gene TRBJ2-3, with a weak D call TRBD2 (6 bases). Germline loops: CDR1 SGHTA, CDR2 FQGNSA. CDR3 length equals 16 residues. Trimming pared 1 base from V and 4 bases from J, leaving 15 bases between. The CDR3 is CASSLVLGGGADTQYF. In DNA form, the CDR3 reads TGTGCCAGCAGCTTAGTTCTCGGAGGAGGGGCAGATACGCAGTATTTT.

This clonotype was detected a few times. The chain recombines TRBV7-8 with TRBJ1-2; D is unclear. This CDR3 contains 16 residues. The germline CDR1 and CDR2 sequences are SGHVS and FQNEAQ. Trimming cost V 1 base and J 8 bases, with 20 bases left between them. CDR3 sequence: CASSLGGVGYVGGYTF. CDR3 coding DNA: TGTGCCAGCAGCTTAGGTGGTGTGGGCTATGTGGGGGGCTACACCTTC.

This clonotype was observed a few times. The chain uses TRBV4-3 and TRBJ2-6; D gene uncertain. Germline V gene data show CDR1 as LGHNA and CDR2 as YSLEER. With 6 bases removed from V and 0 bases from J, the gap between germline ends came to 12 bases. The CDR3 sequence is 16 residues long. The CDR3 here is CASSGYPLSGANVLTF. CDR3 DNA: TGCGCCAGCAGTGGCTATCCGCTCTCTGGGGCCAACGTCCTGACTTTC.

J is TRBJ2-5 and V is TRBV7-8; no reliable D call. Germline V lookup: CDR1 SGHVS, CDR2 FQNEAQ. The CDR3 length is 13 residues. V lost 3 bases and J 3 bases, leaving 8 bases between the germline ends. CDR3 sequence: CASSLPVEETQYF. For the CDR3, the DNA is TGTGCCAGCAGCTTGCCAGTAGAAGAGACCCAGTACTTC.

The genes are TRBV12-3 or TRBV12-4 and TRBJ1-2, with a tentative D call TRBD1 (5 bases). The CDR3 covers 14 residues. V gave up 4 bases and J gave up 0 bases, with 9 bases separating them. The CDR3 spells CASSSRATNYGYTF. The CDR3 DNA sequence: TGTGCCAGCAGTTCCAGGGCCACTAACTATGGCTACACCTTC.

This clonotype has only a few counts. The V call is TRBV20-1, the J call TRBJ2-7; 8 bases align to TRBD1. Per germline, CDR1 DFQATT and CDR2 SNEGSKA (reference sequence). This CDR3 has 11 amino acids. The ends lost 6 bases at V and 2 bases at J; junction bases unmatched: 0. Here the CDR3 reads CSARGPYEQYF. For the CDR3, the DNA is TGCAGTGCCAGGGGGCCCTACGAGCAGTACTTC.

The rearrangement links TRBV7-6 to TRBJ1-6; no definite D call. The CDR3 spans 14 residues. Trimming stripped 1 base from V and 8 bases from J, with 9 bases between. Per germline, CDR1 SGHVS and CDR2 FNYEAQ. In DNA, the CDR3 is TGTGCCAGCAGCTTAGTCGGTTGGGATTCACCCCTCCACTTT. It translates to CASSLVGWDSPLHF.

The genes are TRBV7-2 and TRBJ2-2; D is tentatively TRBD1 or TRBD2 (6 bases each). The CDR3 extends over 14 amino acids. The V gene's germline CDR1 is SGHTA and CDR2 FQGNSA. V gave up 5 bases and J gave up 5 bases, with 12 bases separating them. CDR3 nucleotides: TGTGCCAGCAGCCCTACGGGGGCGACCGGGGAGCTGTTTTTT. Its translation is CASSPTGATGELFF.

The chain combines TRBV6-6 with TRBJ1-4, with D unclear. The CDR3 is 14 residues long. Trimming took off 7 bases at V and 0 bases at J, with 9 bases between the two ends. Looked up from germline, CDR1 is MNHNY and CDR2 is SVGAGI (reference sequence). CDR3 protein: CASIKGATNEKLFF. The CDR3 DNA reads TGTGCCAGCATAAAGGGCGCAACTAATGAAAAACTGTTTTTT.

V is TRBV6-2 or TRBV6-3 and J is TRBJ1-2; D may be TRBD1 (5 bases). The V end lost 5 bases, the J end lost 4 bases, and 14 bases lay between the germline ends. Germline V CDR1 and CDR2: MNHEY, SVGEGT. CDR3 length: 14 amino acids. The CDR3 DNA is TGTGCCAGCAGTACGACCGCGAGGGGCTATGGCTACACCTTC. Encoded protein: CASSTTARGYGYTF.

The count of this clonotype is one. The genes are TRBV3-1 and TRBJ2-7, with 8 bases lining up with TRBD2. CDR1 and CDR2 from the germline V gene are LGHDT and YNNKEL (reference sequence). The CDR3 extends over 15 amino acids. Germline trimming cut 4 bases from V and 2 bases from J; bases unmatched to any gene: 7. The chain's CDR3 is CASSLSGLGAYEQYF. The DNA for the CDR3 is TGTGCCAGCAGCCTTTCGGGACTAGGGGCCTACGAGCAGTACTTC.

A few counts support this clonotype. V is TRBV12-3 or TRBV12-4 and J is TRBJ1-5; D is undetermined. The CDR3 is 13 amino acids. Trimming left V 5 bases short and J 4 bases short, with 9 bases between. CDR3 in DNA: TGTGCCAGCAGTCCTTCCCAGAATCAGCCCCAGCATTTT. Protein sequence: CASSPSQNQPQHF.

This clonotype appeared a few times. The V and J genes are TRBV7-8 and TRBJ2-1, with 8 nucleotides matching TRBD2. The CDR3 is 16 amino acids. CDR1 is SGHVS, CDR2 FQNEAQ, per germline. Trimming took 1 base from V and 2 from J; bases not matched to a gene: 4. The CDR3 loop reads CASSLGARGAYNEQFF. The DNA of the CDR3 is TGTGCCAGCAGCTTAGGGGCGCGGGGGGCCTACAATGAGCAGTTCTTC.

This clonotype has only a few counts. This chain connects TRBV15 to TRBJ2-7, with a possible D match to TRBD2 (6 bases). CDR1 and CDR2 (germline): LNHNV, YYDKDF (reference sequence). V was trimmed by 2 bases and J by 2 bases, leaving 13 bases between them. The length of the CDR3 is 15 residues. The CDR3, as DNA: TGTGCCACCAGCAGATCCGGGACTGACGCCTACGAGCAGTACTTC. Residues: CATSRSGTDAYEQYF. The full variable domain, with the rest looked up from reference TRBV15 and TRBJ2-7, is DAMVIQNPRYQVTQFGKPVTLSCSQTLNHNVMYWYQQKSSQAPKLLFHYYDKDFNNEADTPDNFQSRRPNTSFCFLDIRSPGLGDTAMYLCATSRSGTDAYEQYFGPGTRLTVT.

The chain carries TRBV7-6 and TRBJ2-5, with TRBD2 matching over 10 bases. Per the germline V gene, CDR1 is SGHVS and CDR2 is FNYEAQ. The CDR3 is made up of 15 amino acids. The J segment lost 4 bases and the V segment lost 5 bases, leaving 7 bases of the junction unmatched. CDR3 residues: CASSPLAGVGETQYF. The CDR3 bases are TGTGCCAGCAGCCCCCTAGCGGGAGTGGGAGAGACCCAGTACTTC.

This clonotype was seen a handful of times. This chain links TRBV7-2 with TRBJ2-2; D ambiguous. Trimming stripped 7 bases from V and 4 bases from J, with 16 bases between. CDR3 size: 15 residues. Germline CDR1 is SGHTA and CDR2 is FQGNSA. The DNA of the CDR3 is TGTGCCAGCATCGGACCCCGAACCGCCACCGGGGAGCTGTTTTTT. Its protein is CASIGPRTATGELFF.

This sequence joins TRBV6-1 and TRBJ2-7; D might be TRBD1 (6 bases). V was cut by 4 bases and J by 2 bases, with 15 bases left in between. The CDR3 spans 15 residues. Germline values: CDR1 MNHNS, CDR2 SASEGT. CDR3 amino acids: CASSVRTASTYEQYF. The CDR3, as DNA: TGTGCCAGCAGTGTAAGGACAGCGTCGACCTACGAGCAGTACTTC.

This clonotype was seen many times. The V call is TRBV7-2, the J call TRBJ1-3, with D uncertain. CDR1 and CDR2 from the germline V gene are SGHTA and FQGNSA. The CDR3 extends over 13 amino acids. Trimming took off 2 bases at V and 4 bases at J, with 6 bases between the two ends. The CDR3 DNA reads as TGTGCCAGCAGCTTATATGAGGGAAACACCATATATTTT. This encodes CASSLYEGNTIYF.

The rearrangement links TRBV24-1 to TRBJ2-3; 8 nucleotides line up with TRBD2. The CDR3 runs 15 residues. The V gene's germline CDR1 is KGHDR and CDR2 SFDVKD. Trimming took 9 bases from V and 0 from J; bases not matched to a gene: 7. In nucleotides, the CDR3 is TGTGCCACCTCTGCGGGGGGCTTTAGCACAGATACGCAGTATTTT. It translates to CATSAGGFSTDTQYF.

The chain uses TRBV20-1 and TRBJ2-7; D may be TRBD1 (6 bases). V was clipped by 0 bases and J by 4 bases, with 16 bases between them. Germline assignment: CDR1 DFQATT and CDR2 SNEGSKA (reference sequence). The CDR3 extends over 15 amino acids. CDR3 sequence: CSARERGRTVYEQYF. In nucleotides, the CDR3 is TGCAGTGCTAGAGAGAGGGGCAGGACAGTATACGAGCAGTACTTC.

A few counts support this clonotype. The V call is TRBV7-6, the J call TRBJ1-1; the D gene is possibly TRBD1 (6 bases). The germline V gene has CDR1 SGHVS and CDR2 FNYEAQ. The germline V and J ends were trimmed by 5 bases and 4 bases, with 14 bases remaining between them. CDR3 size: 14 residues. CDR3 sequence: CASSRSGGATEAFF. Written as DNA, the CDR3 is TGTGCCAGCAGCCGGTCTGGGGGGGCCACTGAAGCTTTCTTT. Filled out from reference TRBV7-6 and TRBJ1-1, the complete variable domain reads GAGVSQSPRYKVTKRGQDVALRCDPISGHVSLYWYRQALGQGPEFLTYFNYEAQQDKSGLPNDRFSAERPEGSISTLTIQRTEQRDSAMYRCASSRSGGATEAFFGQGTRLTVV.

Only a few counts were recorded for this clonotype. The rearrangement uses TRBV7-2 and TRBJ2-5; TRBD2 matches at 8 bases. The V gene's germline CDR1 is SGHTA and CDR2 FQGNSA. The CDR3 has 15 residues. V shed 0 bases, J shed 2 bases, and the junction held 2 bases outside the gene matches. CDR3 nucleotide sequence: TGTGCCAGCAGCTTAGCGTCTAGCGGGCAAGAGACCCAGTACTTC. Protein sequence: CASSLASSGQETQYF.

The J gene is TRBJ2-3, the V gene TRBV11-3; 7 bases are a match to TRBD1. CDR3 length equals 13 residues. Germline lookup yields CDR1 SGHNT and CDR2 YENEEA. V trimming: 4 bases; J trimming: 6 bases; junction bases outside the gene matches: 4. Here the CDR3 DNA reads TGTGCCAGCAGCTCTGGGACAGCCGATACGCAGTATTTT. Its translation: CASSSGTADTQYF. Looking up the rest from reference TRBV11-3 and TRBJ2-3 gives the full variable domain: EAGVVQSPRYKIIEKKQPVAFWCNPISGHNTLYWYLQNLGQGPELLIRYENEEAVDDSQLPKDRFSAERLKGVDSTLKIQPAELGDSAVYLCASSSGTADTQYFGPGTRLTVL.

This clonotype turned up a few times. The DNA of the CDR3 is TGTGCCAGCAGTTACAAGGGGAGAAACTATGGCTACACCTTC. Translation gives CASSYKGRNYGYTF. V and J are TRBV6-5 and TRBJ1-2, with D possibly being TRBD1 (5 bases). V lost 2 bases to trimming and J lost 2 bases, with 9 bases between them. The CDR3 contains 14 residues. Germline-derived CDR1 and CDR2 are MNHEY and SVGAGI.

With respect to this clonotype: Relative to the germline gene, one junction end is altered; a read error may explain this. The chain carries TRBV7-2 and TRBJ2-3, with D unclear. CDR1 is SGHTA, CDR2 FQGNSA, per germline. This CDR3 contains 12 residues. CDR3 DNA sequence: TGTGCCACCAGCTCCTCCCGGGATACGCAGTATTTT. It is translated as CATSSSRDTQYF.

This clonotype was observed many times. The CDR3 DNA follows: TGTGCCAGCAGCTTCGTAGGGGGTTCAAGCTACGAGCAGTACTTC. This translates into CASSFVGGSSYEQYF. The rearrangement links TRBV7-2 to TRBJ2-7, with D perhaps matching TRBD1 (6 bases). The CDR3 extends over 15 amino acids. CDR1 and CDR2 (germline): SGHTA, FQGNSA. The V gene lost 3 bases and the J gene lost 3 bases, with 15 bases spanning the gap. The full variable domain, with the rest looked up from reference TRBV7-2 and TRBJ2-7, is GAGVSQSPSNKVTEKGKDVELRCDPISGHTALYWYRQSLGQGLEFLIYFQGNSAPDKSGLPSDRFSAERTGGSVSTLTIQRTQQEDSAVYLCASSFVGGSSYEQYFGPGTRLTVT.

The V gene is TRBV12-3 or TRBV12-4, the J gene TRBJ1-2, with no clear D. This CDR3 has 14 residues. Between the trimmed V and J ends, which lost 5 bases and 6 bases, there was a span of 16 bases. Written as DNA, the CDR3 is TGTGCCAGCAGTCATGACGCGGGCGGGAATGGCTACACCTTC. Amino acids: CASSHDAGGNGYTF.